Detailed here is one T cell receptor (beta chain). The V end lost 4 bases, the J end lost 6 bases, and 14 bases lay between the germline ends. The CDR3 sequence is 14 residues long. Germline V CDR1 and CDR2: SGHRS, YFSETQ. The entry originates in a study of T-cell reconstitution after alpha-beta-depleted transplantation in children. The library targeted TCRbeta and was prepared with unique molecular identifiers. TCRdb itself ran the PCR reads through MiXCR, one entry per CDR3 protein. The sample has more than 200,000 distinct CDR3 sequences, about 24% seen once. The clonotype was recovered from a female patient between 2 and 15 years old who had a stem cell transplant for congenital amegakaryocytic thrombocytopenia, so the T cells may come from the graft donor. This material consisted of PBMCs, mostly from graft donor cells, taken 360 days after TCRalphabeta/CD19-depleted stem cell transplant. This rearrangement joins TRBV5-1 to TRBJ2-1; tentative D call: TRBD1 (7 bases). As DNA, the CDR3 is TGCGCCAGCAGCAACCACAGGGGAGGCAATGAGCAGTTCTTC. Its translation is CASSNHRGGNEQFF.